What follows are 12 T cell receptor beta chains derived from one specimen sequenced in a study of PD-L1 blockade in urothelial cancer. Clones were read by immunoSEQ multiplex PCR, and TCRdb kept only the in-frame ones, dropping some. In the table there are about 74,000 clones, approximately 80% of which are singletons. The specimen was PBMCs, collected around atezolizumab (anti-PD-L1) treatment. Receptor source: a man between 65 and 85 years old with urothelial cancer.

In this sample, this clone turned up a few times. This rearrangement joins TRBV19 to TRBJ2-7, with 10 bases identical to TRBD1. This CDR3 comprises 14 residues. The junction had 5 bases not matched to a gene; V was cut back by 8 bases and J by 1 base. Germline-derived CDR1 and CDR2 are LNHDA and SQIVND (reference sequence). CDR3 loop: CASQGTGVSYEQYF. In DNA, the CDR3 is TGTGCCAGTCAAGGGACAGGGGTATCCTACGAGCAGTACTTC. Drawing the rest from reference TRBV19 and TRBJ2-7, the complete variable domain is DGGITQSPKYLFRKEGQNVTLSCEQNLNHDAMYWYRQDPGQGLRLIYYSQIVNDFQKGDIAEGYSVSREKKESFPLTVTSAQKNPTAFYLCASQGTGVSYEQYFGPGTRLTVT.

The chain is built from TRBV28 and TRBJ1-2; TRBD1 matches at 7 bases. Germline values: CDR1 MDHEN, CDR2 SYDVKM. V lost 8 bases, J lost 3 bases, and 15 bases stayed unmatched. The CDR3 is 16 residues long. The chain's CDR3 is CASLPGTAIFDYGYTF. The CDR3 nucleotides read TGTGCCAGCCTCCCCGGGACAGCCATCTTTGACTATGGCTACACCTTC.

The rearrangement uses TRBV9 and TRBJ2-2; TRBD2 aligns across 9 bases. CDR3 size: 16 residues. J was trimmed by 6 bases and V by 0 bases; bases with no gene match: 6. Germline V gives CDR1 SGDLS, CDR2 YYNGEE. DNA for the CDR3: TGTGCCAGCAGCGTAGCCGTAGCGGGAGTATCCGGGGAGCTGTTTTTT. Translated, it gives CASSVAVAGVSGELFF.

V and J are TRBV6-6 and TRBJ1-2, with a weak D call TRBD1 (5 bases). V was trimmed by 2 bases and J by 3 bases, leaving 10 bases between them. Germline lookup yields CDR1 MNHNY and CDR2 SVGAGI (reference sequence). This CDR3 region has 14 residues. The CDR3 spells CASSYSGADYGYTF. CDR3 coding DNA: TGTGCCAGCAGTTACAGCGGGGCAGACTATGGCTACACCTTC.

This clone was counted only a few times. The chain uses TRBV7-9 and TRBJ1-4; D may be TRBD1 (6 bases). The germline V gene has CDR1 SEHNR and CDR2 FQNEAQ (reference sequence). The CDR3 loop spans 14 amino acids. Trimming shortened V by 3 bases and J by 7 bases, and 12 bases separated the two germline ends. The CDR3 coding sequence is TGTGCCAGCAGCTTGGACAGACTAAGTGAAAAACTGTTTTTT. The encoded protein is CASSLDRLSEKLFF.

This chain uses TRBV27 with TRBJ2-1; tentatively, D is TRBD1 (5 bases). V lost 3 bases, J lost 0 bases, and 15 bases lay in between. The CDR3 is 17 amino acids. Germline V lookup: CDR1 MNHEY, CDR2 SMNVEV (reference sequence). The CDR3 bases are TGTGCCAGCAGTTTTATCTGGGGCCCGAGCTCCTACAATGAGCAGTTCTTC. Its protein product is CASSFIWGPSSYNEQFF.

This chain uses TRBV20-1 with TRBJ1-1; D is possibly TRBD1 (5 bases). Trimming took off 6 bases at V and 0 bases at J, with 5 bases between the two ends. Germline V gene data show CDR1 as DFQATT and CDR2 as SNEGSKA (reference sequence). This CDR3 comprises 11 residues. This CDR3 reads CSARVNTEAFF. Written as DNA, the CDR3 is TGCAGTGCCAGGGTGAACACTGAAGCTTTCTTT.

J is TRBJ2-1 and V is TRBV5-5; possible D gene TRBD2, 6 bases. The CDR3 is 16 amino acids. Trimming cost V 3 bases and J 0 bases, with 13 bases left between them. Germline V gives CDR1 SGHKS, CDR2 YYEKEE (reference sequence). The CDR3 spells CASSSVSGDSYNEQFF. In DNA form, the CDR3 reads TGTGCCAGCAGCTCGGTTAGCGGAGACTCCTACAATGAGCAGTTCTTC. Together with reference TRBV5-5 and TRBJ2-1, the CDR3 gives the full variable domain: DAGVTQSPTHLIKTRGQQVTLRCSPISGHKSVSWYQQVLGQGPQFIFQYYEKEERGRGNFPDRFSARQFPNYSSELNVNALLLGDSALYLCASSSVSGDSYNEQFFGPGTRLTVL.

V usage is TRBV2 and J usage is TRBJ2-7, with 7 bases lining up with TRBD1. V dropped 6 bases and J dropped 0; count of bases not matched to a gene: 11. Germline V lookup: CDR1 SNHLY, CDR2 FYNNEI. The CDR3 is made up of 16 amino acids. The CDR3 DNA follows: TGTGCCAGCAGCCGATTAAGGGGACAGTCCTCCTACGAGCAGTACTTC. It encodes CASSRLRGQSSYEQYF.

The rearrangement links TRBV30 to TRBJ1-1; no firm D call. The CDR3 runs 14 residues. Between the trimmed V and J ends, which lost 0 bases and 0 bases, there was a span of 8 bases. Germline assignment: CDR1 GTSNPN and CDR2 SVGIG (reference sequence). CDR3 DNA: TGTGCCTGGAGTGTCAGTTTTTTGAACACTGAAGCTTTCTTT. Amino acid sequence: CAWSVSFLNTEAFF.

The chain is built from TRBV7-3 and TRBJ2-3, with TRBD2 matching 8 bases. V lost 1 base and J lost 6; bases outside the gene matches: 12. Germline CDR1 is SGHTA and CDR2 is FQGTGA. The CDR3 consists of 17 residues. The CDR3 nucleotides read TGTGCCAGCAGCTTAAGGGGTAACGGGAGGGCCGACGATACGCAGTATTTT. Amino acid sequence: CASSLRGNGRADDTQYF.

The V gene is TRBV5-1, the J gene TRBJ2-1; possibly TRBD2 for D (5 bases). Germline V gene data show CDR1 as SGHRS and CDR2 as YFSETQ. The CDR3 contains 13 residues. Trimming left V 3 bases short and J 7 bases short, with 11 bases between. For the CDR3, the DNA is TGCGCCAGCAGCTCAGCCCCGGGAAATGAGCAGTTCTTC. Translation: CASSSAPGNEQFF.